The 23 T cell receptor beta chains listed next were all sequenced from one sample in a study of OX40 agonist ivuxolimab in advanced cancers. Sequencing was performed with immunoSEQ multiplex PCR; in TCRdb, only in-frame clones are kept and a portion is missing. The data hold 91,000 or so clones, with 94% observed a single time. Sample: CD4+ or CD8+ T cells sorted from blood, taken in a trial of the OX40 agonist ivuxolimab. The receptors here all came from an adult with an advanced solid tumor such as melanoma, head and neck, liver or kidney cancer.

The chain carries TRBV7-9 and TRBJ1-2; D is undetermined. V was pared by 4 bases and J by 7 bases, with 10 bases between. The CDR3 is 12 residues long. The germline V gene has CDR1 SEHNR and CDR2 FQNEAQ (reference sequence). In DNA, the CDR3 is TGTGCCAGCAGCTACTCTCTCGGTGGCTACACCTTC. Amino acids: CASSYSLGGYTF.

The chain carries TRBV7-2 and TRBJ1-5; TRBD1 agrees at 7 bases. Trimming at V came to 4 bases and at J to 4 bases, leaving 7 bases not matched to a gene. Germline-derived CDR1 and CDR2 are SGHTA and FQGNSA. The CDR3 extends over 15 amino acids. This CDR3 is CASSWTGTENQPQHF. CDR3 DNA: TGTGCCAGCAGCTGGACCGGGACAGAGAATCAGCCCCAGCATTTT.

This clone was seen a single time. The V gene is TRBV5-4, the J gene TRBJ1-2, with TRBD1 as a possible D gene (5 bases). The CDR3 covers 15 residues. Germline CDR1 SGHNT, CDR2 YYREEE (reference sequence). Trimming cost V 4 bases and J 2 bases, with 15 bases left between them. CDR3 in amino acids: CASSPPGTGNYGYTF. The DNA for the CDR3 is TGTGCCAGCAGCCCCCCCGGGACTGGAAACTATGGCTACACCTTC.

This chain joins TRBV11-2 and TRBJ1-2; D not resolved. The CDR3 spans 14 residues. The V end was cut by 0 bases, the J end by 4 bases, with 9 bases between. The germline V gene encodes CDR1 SGHAT and CDR2 FQNNGV. The CDR3 coding sequence is TGTGCCAGCAGCTTAGATACCACAGCCTATGGCTACACCTTC. It codes for CASSLDTTAYGYTF.

This chain uses TRBV5-8 with TRBJ1-2, with TRBD1 matching 7 bases. The CDR3 length is 15 residues. Trimming took 4 bases from V and 7 from J; bases not matched to a gene: 13. The germline V gene has CDR1 SGHTS and CDR2 YDEGEE. CDR3 residues: CASSLYGRGMPGYTF. The CDR3 bases are TGTGCCAGCAGCCTCTACGGCAGGGGGATGCCTGGCTACACCTTC.

V gene TRBV19 combines with J gene TRBJ2-1, with TRBD2 matching 9 bases. The CDR3 sequence is 16 residues long. Trimming at V came to 5 bases and at J to 4 bases, leaving 9 bases not matched to a gene. CDR1 is LNHDA, CDR2 SQIVND, per germline (reference sequence). The CDR3 sequence: CASSPSSGNPYNEQFF. In DNA form, the CDR3 reads TGTGCCAGTAGTCCGTCTAGCGGGAATCCTTACAATGAGCAGTTCTTC.

V is TRBV9 and J is TRBJ1-2, with no clear D. The CDR3 length is 13 residues. Germline values: CDR1 SGDLS, CDR2 YYNGEE. Trimming took off 2 bases at V and 7 bases at J, with 12 bases between the two ends. CDR3 residues: CASSVGEGFGYTF. CDR3 sequence (DNA): TGTGCCAGCAGCGTTGGAGAAGGGTTTGGCTACACCTTC.

A note on this clone: Other DNA sequences in this specimen translate into the identical CDR3. J is TRBJ2-5 and V is TRBV19; D is perhaps TRBD1 (5 bases). CDR1 LNHDA and CDR2 SQIVND come from the germline V gene (reference sequence). The CDR3 sequence is 13 residues long. The V end lost 7 bases, the J end lost 2 bases, and 11 bases lay between the germline ends. Here the CDR3 DNA reads TGTGCCAGTAAGGGGTGGGCTCAAGAGACCCAGTACTTC. Residues: CASKGWAQETQYF.

This chain uses TRBV6-5 with TRBJ1-1; D is unclear. The CDR3 is 15 amino acids. The V end lost 0 bases, the J end lost 0 bases, and 8 bases lay between the germline ends. Germline lookup yields CDR1 MNHEY and CDR2 SVGAGI. The CDR3: CASSYSREMNTEAFF. The CDR3 DNA sequence: TGTGCCAGCAGTTACTCGAGAGAGATGAACACTGAAGCTTTCTTT.

The chain carries TRBV7-2 and TRBJ1-1; the D is unclear. The CDR3 spans 16 residues. Trimming left V 3 bases short and J 0 bases short, with 14 bases between. Germline CDR1 is SGHTA and CDR2 is FQGNSA. The CDR3 nucleotides read TGTGCCAGCAGCTTGTTATCCGCCCGCTTGAACACTGAAGCTTTCTTT. Protein product: CASSLLSARLNTEAFF.

The chain combines TRBV7-2 with TRBJ1-3; the D is unclear. The V end was cut by 6 bases, the J end by 0 bases, with 12 bases between. This CDR3 has 15 residues. Germline values: CDR1 SGHTA, CDR2 FQGNSA. The CDR3 spells CASSPDGFSGNTIYF. Written as DNA, the CDR3 is TGTGCCAGCAGTCCCGACGGATTCTCTGGAAACACCATATATTTT.

This clone showed up just once. The chain is built from TRBV19 and TRBJ2-7; D unclear. V lost 3 bases and J lost 7, with 10 bases in between. Germline loops: CDR1 LNHDA, CDR2 SQIVND (reference sequence). CDR3 size: 12 residues. CDR3 DNA sequence: TGTGCCAGTAGTATGCCCCCCCGGGAGCAGTACTTC. Translated: CASSMPPREQYF. The whole variable domain, filled in from reference TRBV19 and TRBJ2-7, reads DGGITQSPKYLFRKEGQNVTLSCEQNLNHDAMYWYRQDPGQGLRLIYYSQIVNDFQKGDIAEGYSVSREKKESFPLTVTSAQKNPTAFYLCASSMPPREQYFGPGTRLTVT.

The chain uses TRBV15 and TRBJ2-2; D gene ambiguous. CDR3 length: 14 residues. CDR1 and CDR2 from the germline V gene are LNHNV and YYDKDF (reference sequence). V was pared by 0 bases and J by 7 bases, with 9 bases between. The CDR3 region is CATSRDARIGELFF. CDR3 bases: TGTGCCACCAGCAGAGATGCGCGAATCGGGGAGCTGTTTTTT.

This clone turned up a few times. J is TRBJ1-6 and V is TRBV5-6; tentatively, D is TRBD1 (6 bases). CDR3 length: 17 residues. The germline V and J ends were trimmed by 4 bases and 7 bases, with 21 bases remaining between them. Germline CDR1 is SGHDT and CDR2 is YYEEEE. Here the CDR3 reads CASSPVGAGIKNSPLHF. In DNA form, the CDR3 reads TGTGCCAGCAGCCCAGTGGGGGCAGGGATTAAGAATTCACCCCTCCACTTT. Full variable domain (remainder filled in from reference TRBV5-6 and TRBJ1-6): DAGVTQSPTHLIKTRGQQVTLRCSPKSGHDTVSWYQQALGQGPQFIFQYYEEEERQRGNFPDRFSGHQFPNYSSELNVNALLLGDSALYLCASSPVGAGIKNSPLHFGNGTRLTVT.

The chain carries TRBV6-5 and TRBJ1-1; D is unclear. Germline CDR1 and CDR2: MNHEY and SVGAGI. Trimming cost V 6 bases and J 7 bases, with 15 bases left between them. The CDR3 contains 13 residues. The CDR3 region has the DNA TGTGCCAGCAGCCTTCGCCTGCCCCTTGAAGCTTTCTTT. Translating gives CASSLRLPLEAFF.

The V gene is TRBV5-1, the J gene TRBJ2-1, with D perhaps being TRBD1 or TRBD2 (5 bases each). Germline lookup yields CDR1 SGHRS and CDR2 YFSETQ. The V end was cut by 4 bases, the J end by 8 bases, with 13 bases between. The CDR3 is made up of 13 amino acids. The CDR3 reads CASSRDLRDEQFF. Here the CDR3 DNA reads TGCGCCAGCAGCCGGGACCTCCGCGATGAGCAGTTCTTC. Combining the CDR3 with reference TRBV5-1 and TRBJ2-1 gives the whole variable domain KAGVTQTPRYLIKTRGQQVTLSCSPISGHRSVSWYQQTPGQGLQFLFEYFSETQRNKGNFPGRFSGRQFSNSRSEMNVSTLELGDSALYLCASSRDLRDEQFFGPGTRLTVL.

J is TRBJ2-3 and V is TRBV11-3; D gene unclear. V was trimmed by 4 bases and J by 6 bases, leaving 17 bases between them. The length of the CDR3 is 15 residues. Germline loops: CDR1 SGHNT, CDR2 YENEEA. The CDR3 DNA sequence: TGTGCCAGCAGCTCCTCGGGCCCCCTGAGGGATACGCAGTATTTT. Translated: CASSSSGPLRDTQYF.

The chain is built from TRBV11-2 and TRBJ2-3; D uncertain. Trimming stripped 5 bases from V and 6 bases from J, with 12 bases between. CDR3 length: 13 amino acids. From germline, CDR1 is SGHAT and CDR2 FQNNGV. The CDR3 sequence is CASSRPPRDTQYF. CDR3 nucleotides: TGTGCCAGCAGCCGACCTCCTCGGGATACGCAGTATTTT.

Remarks on this clone: This specimen includes other DNA sequences encoding the same CDR3. The V call is TRBV7-2, the J call TRBJ2-7; D is unclear. V lost 5 bases and J 1 base, leaving 3 bases between the germline ends. The CDR3 has 11 amino acids. Germline CDR1 SGHTA, CDR2 FQGNSA. DNA of the CDR3: TGTGCCAGCAGCCCTTCCTACGAGCAGTACTTC. Its translation is CASSPSYEQYF. The complete variable domain, with remaining parts taken from reference TRBV7-2 and TRBJ2-7, reads GAGVSQSPSNKVTEKGKDVELRCDPISGHTALYWYRQSLGQGLEFLIYFQGNSAPDKSGLPSDRFSAERTGGSVSTLTIQRTQQEDSAVYLCASSPSYEQYFGPGTRLTVT.

This chain connects TRBV7-8 to TRBJ1-2; no clear D. Trimming stripped 1 base from V and 4 bases from J, with 7 bases between. The CDR3 spans 13 residues. Germline V gives CDR1 SGHVS, CDR2 FQNEAQ. The CDR3 DNA follows: TGTGCCAGCAGCTTAGACAGCCTCTATGGCTACACCTTC. Translating gives CASSLDSLYGYTF. Supplemented by reference TRBV7-8 and TRBJ1-2, the full variable domain reads GAGVSQSPRYKVAKRGQDVALRCDPISGHVSLFWYQQALGQGPEFLTYFQNEAQLDKSGLPSDRFFAERPEGSVSTLKIQRTQQEDSAVYLCASSLDSLYGYTFGSGTRLTVV.

This chain links TRBV19 with TRBJ1-5, with a weak D call TRBD1 (5 bases). Germline loops: CDR1 LNHDA, CDR2 SQIVND (reference sequence). The CDR3 is 15 residues long. V lost 5 bases and J 0 bases, leaving 11 bases between the germline ends. The CDR3 here is CASSDRGYSNQPQHF. As DNA, the CDR3 is TGTGCCAGTAGTGATAGGGGTTATAGCAATCAGCCCCAGCATTTT.

V is TRBV5-1 and J is TRBJ2-7, with D perhaps given as TRBD1 or TRBD2 (5 bases each). CDR1 is SGHRS, CDR2 YFSETQ, per germline. This CDR3 is 15 amino acids long. Trimming left V 0 bases short and J 2 bases short, with 12 bases between. The CDR3 region has the DNA TGCGCCAGCAGCTTGGTAGGGACCAACGCCTACGAGCAGTACTTC. It specifies CASSLVGTNAYEQYF.

This chain uses TRBV15 with TRBJ2-3; D possibly corresponds to TRBD1 (6 bases). Germline values: CDR1 LNHNV, CDR2 YYDKDF (reference sequence). This CDR3 has 15 amino acids. V lost 1 base to trimming and J lost 2 bases, with 10 bases between them. CDR3 sequence: CATSRGGLFTDTQYF. The CDR3 DNA reads TGTGCCACCAGCAGAGGGGGGCTATTCACAGATACGCAGTATTTT.